A selection of T cell receptor beta chains follows, all from one sample in a study of T and B cells in COVID-19 patients. TCRdb passed the multiplex PCR reads through MiXCR, listing each CDR3 protein once. The table records over 5,000 distinct CDR3 sequences, 27% of them present only once. The source material was blood. The receptors stem from a human donor with active COVID-19. The donor label of this sample is uncertain. The CDR3 runs from the conserved cysteine through the conserved F or W. D genes are given only for firm matches. Clone size is not always given. Where it is, it says once, few, many or a class for expanded clones.

v_gene: TRBV19
j_gene: TRBJ1-3
abundance: medium-sized
d_gene: TRBD1
CDR3nt: TGTGCCAGTAGTCCTCAGGGGGCGCGAGGAAACACCATATATTTT
CDR3aa: CASSPQGARGNTIYF

v_gene: TRBV12-3/TRBV12-4
j_gene: TRBJ1-1
abundance: NA
d_gene: NA
CDR3nt: TGTGCCAGCAGCTTAACCGGTAACATGAACACTGAAGCTTTCTTT
CDR3aa: CASSLTGNMNTEAFF

v_gene: TRBV12-3/TRBV12-4
j_gene: TRBJ1-2
abundance: NA
d_gene: NA
CDR3nt: TGTGCCAGCAGTTTAACCGGACGGGCCTATGGCTACACCTTC
CDR3aa: CASSLTGRAYGYTF

v_gene: TRBV29-1
j_gene: TRBJ1-2
abundance: medium-sized
d_gene: NA
CDR3nt: TGCAGCGTTGCTAGGGAAACAGGGGGCTACACCTTC
CDR3aa: CSVARETGGYTF

v_gene: TRBV7-9
j_gene: TRBJ2-3
abundance: medium-sized
d_gene: NA
CDR3nt: TGTGCCAGCAGCCCAGCAGATACGCAGTATTTT
CDR3aa: CASSPADTQYF

v_gene: TRBV6-5
j_gene: TRBJ2-7
abundance: medium-sized
d_gene: TRBD1
CDR3nt: TGTGCCAGCAGATCCCAGGACAGGGCGGAAAACGAGCAGTACTTC
CDR3aa: CASRSQDRAENEQYF

v_gene: TRBV6-5
j_gene: TRBJ1-1
abundance: NA
d_gene: TRBD1
CDR3nt: TGTGCCAGCAGTTACATCCCCGCAGGGGGCCACACTGAAGCTTTCTTT
CDR3aa: CASSYIPAGGHTEAFF

v_gene: TRBV6-5
j_gene: TRBJ2-1
abundance: NA
d_gene: TRBD2
CDR3nt: TGTGTTAGCAGTGTGTCTAGCGGGGGGTACAATGAGCAGTTCTTC
CDR3aa: CVSSVSSGGYNEQFF

v_gene: TRBV6-5
j_gene: TRBJ1-5
abundance: medium-sized
d_gene: NA
CDR3nt: TGTGCCAGCAGTTACTCGAAGGAGGGGACGGGTCAGCCCCAGCATTTT
CDR3aa: CASSYSKEGTGQPQHF

v_gene: TRBV14
j_gene: TRBJ2-7
abundance: NA
d_gene: NA
CDR3nt: TGTGCCAGCAGCCAAGAAGGATACGAGCAGTACTTC
CDR3aa: CASSQEGYEQYF

v_gene: TRBV27
j_gene: TRBJ1-1
abundance: few
d_gene: NA
CDR3nt: TGTGCCAGCAGTTGGGCGGTGAACACTGAAGCTTTCTTT
CDR3aa: CASSWAVNTEAFF

v_gene: TRBV18
j_gene: TRBJ2-1
abundance: NA
d_gene: NA
CDR3nt: TGTGCCAGCTCGCGGACGGAGGGTAATGAGCAGTTCTTC
CDR3aa: CASSRTEGNEQFF

v_gene: TRBV5-6
j_gene: TRBJ1-2
abundance: few
d_gene: NA
CDR3nt: TGTGCCAGCAGCTTGGCAGGGGCAGGGGGCTACACCTTC
CDR3aa: CASSLAGAGGYTF

v_gene: TRBV29-1
j_gene: TRBJ1-1
abundance: few
d_gene: NA
CDR3nt: TGCAGCCCCTCGGGGGGCGCGGCTGAAGCTTTCTTT
CDR3aa: CSPSGGAAEAFF

v_gene: TRBV19
j_gene: TRBJ1-2
abundance: NA
d_gene: NA
CDR3nt: TGTGCCAGTAGTTTTCAGGTGAAGGGCTATGGCTACACCTTC
CDR3aa: CASSFQVKGYGYTF

v_gene: TRBV30
j_gene: TRBJ1-1
abundance: medium-sized
d_gene: NA
CDR3nt: TGTGCCTGGAGGGGGATGAACACTGAAGCTTTCTTT
CDR3aa: CAWRGMNTEAFF

v_gene: TRBV6-5
j_gene: TRBJ1-2
abundance: medium-sized
d_gene: TRBD1
CDR3nt: TGTGCCAGCAGCTCGGGACAGGGCTTAGGCTACACCTTC
CDR3aa: CASSSGQGLGYTF

v_gene: TRBV19
j_gene: TRBJ1-5
abundance: medium-sized
d_gene: NA
CDR3nt: TGTGCCAGTAGTATCAGTGGGGGCGGCCAGCCCCAGCATTTT
CDR3aa: CASSISGGGQPQHF

v_gene: TRBV24-1
j_gene: TRBJ1-2
abundance: NA
d_gene: TRBD1
CDR3nt: TGTGCCACCAGTGATCCCACAGGGGGCGACTATGGCTACACCTTC
CDR3aa: CATSDPTGGDYGYTF

v_gene: TRBV11-3
j_gene: TRBJ1-3
abundance: medium-sized
d_gene: TRBD1
CDR3nt: TGTGCCAGCAGTTACGGGACAGATGGAAACACCATATATTTT
CDR3aa: CASSYGTDGNTIYF

v_gene: TRBV5-1
j_gene: TRBJ2-3
abundance: NA
d_gene: NA
CDR3nt: TGCGCCAGCAGCTTGGTGGTAGCGACCGATACGCAGTATTTT
CDR3aa: CASSLVVATDTQYF

v_gene: TRBV7-9
j_gene: TRBJ2-3
abundance: medium-sized
d_gene: NA
CDR3nt: TGTGCCAGCAGCCCTGACGGCAAAGATACGCAGTATTTT
CDR3aa: CASSPDGKDTQYF

v_gene: TRBV5-1
j_gene: TRBJ2-3
abundance: NA
d_gene: NA
CDR3nt: TGCGCCAGCAGCCTCGGAGGAGTTAGCACAGATACGCAGTATTTT
CDR3aa: CASSLGGVSTDTQYF

v_gene: TRBV5-4
j_gene: TRBJ2-2
abundance: NA
d_gene: NA
CDR3nt: TGTGCCAGCAGCTTGGGGGTTGACAGCTACACCGGGGAGCTGTTTTTT
CDR3aa: CASSLGVDSYTGELFF

v_gene: TRBV30
j_gene: TRBJ2-4
abundance: NA
d_gene: NA
CDR3nt: TGTGCCTGGAGTTACAGGGGGGGGGGAAACATTCAGTACTTC
CDR3aa: CAWSYRGGGNIQYF

v_gene: TRBV18
j_gene: TRBJ2-7
abundance: medium-sized
d_gene: TRBD2
CDR3nt: TGTGCCAGCTCACCCCTTAGCGGGATTACCTACGAGCAGTACTTC
CDR3aa: CASSPLSGITYEQYF

v_gene: TRBV21-1
j_gene: TRBJ2-7
abundance: NA
d_gene: NA
CDR3nt: TGTGCCAGCAGCAAAGGCCTAACAGTTTCCTACGAGCAGTACTTC
CDR3aa: CASSKGLTVSYEQYF

v_gene: TRBV29-1
j_gene: TRBJ1-1
abundance: once
d_gene: NA
CDR3nt: TGCAGCGTTGTGGGTCGCGGGGGAACCCGGGCTTTCTTT
CDR3aa: CSVVGRGGTRAFF

v_gene: TRBV12-3/TRBV12-4
j_gene: TRBJ2-3
abundance: NA
d_gene: TRBD2
CDR3nt: TGTGCCAGCAGTTTGGGCGGGGGGCCGAATACGCAGTATTTT
CDR3aa: CASSLGGGPNTQYF

v_gene: TRBV18
j_gene: TRBJ2-7
abundance: NA
d_gene: NA
CDR3nt: TGTGCCAGCTCACGGGATCCTTTCTACGAGCAGTACTTC
CDR3aa: CASSRDPFYEQYF

v_gene: TRBV14
j_gene: TRBJ2-1
abundance: NA
d_gene: NA
CDR3nt: TGTGCCAGCAGCCAAGGTCTAGTTAATGAGCAGTTCTTC
CDR3aa: CASSQGLVNEQFF

v_gene: TRBV19
j_gene: TRBJ2-1
abundance: medium-sized
d_gene: TRBD2
CDR3nt: TGTGCCAGTACCTTTCGTCGGGGCGGGAGGGCCGCGTACAATGAGCAGTTCTTC
CDR3aa: CASTFRRGGRAAYNEQFF

v_gene: TRBV7-6
j_gene: TRBJ1-1
abundance: few
d_gene: TRBD1
CDR3nt: TGTGCCAGCAGCTTAATGGCCAGGGGGCGCGTGGCTTTCTTT
CDR3aa: CASSLMARGRVAFF

v_gene: TRBV11-2
j_gene: TRBJ2-5
abundance: few
d_gene: TRBD2
CDR3nt: TGTGCCAGCAGCTTAGACGGGGGGGTCGAGGGGACCCAGTACTTC
CDR3aa: CASSLDGGVEGTQYF

v_gene: TRBV15
j_gene: TRBJ2-1
abundance: medium-sized
d_gene: TRBD1
CDR3nt: TGTGCCACCAGCAGCATGACAGGGGGCTCCTACAATGAGCAGTTCTTC
CDR3aa: CATSSMTGGSYNEQFF

v_gene: TRBV6-5
j_gene: TRBJ2-2
abundance: medium-sized
d_gene: TRBD1
CDR3nt: TGTGCCAGCCTAAGGACAGGGGCGAACACCGGGGAGCTGTTTTTT
CDR3aa: CASLRTGANTGELFF

v_gene: TRBV7-9
j_gene: TRBJ1-4
abundance: large
d_gene: TRBD1
CDR3nt: TGTGCCAGCAGCTTAAGAGGCGACAGGGTTGACGGAGAAAAACTGTTTTTT
CDR3aa: CASSLRGDRVDGEKLFF

v_gene: TRBV5-1
j_gene: TRBJ2-7
abundance: NA
d_gene: TRBD2
CDR3nt: TGCGCCAGCAGCTTTCCAGGGAGGGTCGAGCAGTACTTC
CDR3aa: CASSFPGRVEQYF

v_gene: TRBV5-6
j_gene: TRBJ1-1
abundance: few
d_gene: NA
CDR3nt: TGTGCCAGCAGAAACCGCCCGGGACGGGGGAACACTGAAGCTTTCTTT
CDR3aa: CASRNRPGRGNTEAFF

v_gene: TRBV5-4
j_gene: TRBJ2-2
abundance: medium-sized
d_gene: TRBD2
CDR3nt: TGTGCCAGCAGCCCGGGGGGGCTGAACACCGGGGAGCTGTTTTTT
CDR3aa: CASSPGGLNTGELFF

v_gene: TRBV6-2/TRBV6-3
j_gene: TRBJ2-7
abundance: NA
d_gene: TRBD2
CDR3nt: TGTGCCAGCAGTTTGTGGGAGGGCCTCAAGGAGCAGTACTTC
CDR3aa: CASSLWEGLKEQYF

v_gene: TRBV20-1
j_gene: TRBJ2-1
abundance: NA
d_gene: TRBD1
CDR3nt: TGCAGTGCTCCTATCCCCGACAGGGGCCACGAGCAGTTCTTC
CDR3aa: CSAPIPDRGHEQFF

v_gene: TRBV7-6
j_gene: TRBJ1-4
abundance: few
d_gene: TRBD1
CDR3nt: TGTGCCAGCAGTTCCGGGACAGTCTCGGGGGAAAAACTGTTTTTT
CDR3aa: CASSSGTVSGEKLFF

v_gene: TRBV6-5
j_gene: TRBJ2-5
abundance: medium-sized
d_gene: TRBD1
CDR3nt: TGTGCCAGCAGTCCACGGACAGGGGTACGCGTGACCCAGTACTTC
CDR3aa: CASSPRTGVRVTQYF

v_gene: TRBV13
j_gene: TRBJ1-2
abundance: NA
d_gene: NA
CDR3nt: TGTGCCAGCAGTTCCGACGGGGGAGGCTATGGCTACACCTTC
CDR3aa: CASSSDGGGYGYTF

v_gene: TRBV6-2/TRBV6-3
j_gene: TRBJ1-2
abundance: NA
d_gene: NA
CDR3nt: TGTGCCAGCAGTTACGGGGCTCGGAGACACACCCTGGACTTAGACTATGGCTACACCTTC
CDR3aa: CASSYGARRHTLDLDYGYTF

v_gene: TRBV19
j_gene: TRBJ1-1
abundance: medium-sized
d_gene: NA
CDR3nt: TGTGCCAGTAGTATTGCGGTGACTGAAGCTTTCTTT
CDR3aa: CASSIAVTEAFF

v_gene: TRBV19
j_gene: TRBJ1-4
abundance: medium-sized
d_gene: NA
CDR3nt: TGTGCCAGTAATACCTTCCGGGACCGTGAACAACTGTTTTTT
CDR3aa: CASNTFRDREQLFF

v_gene: TRBV5-4
j_gene: TRBJ1-2
abundance: NA
d_gene: NA
CDR3nt: TGTGCCAGCAGCTTGGAACCCAGGGATAATTGGAATGGCTACACCTTC
CDR3aa: CASSLEPRDNWNGYTF

v_gene: TRBV5-1
j_gene: TRBJ2-2
abundance: NA
d_gene: TRBD1
CDR3nt: TGCGCCAGCAGCCGGGACAGGGCAACGAACACCGGGGAGCTGTTTTTT
CDR3aa: CASSRDRATNTGELFF

v_gene: TRBV12-3/TRBV12-4
j_gene: TRBJ2-3
abundance: NA
d_gene: TRBD2
CDR3nt: TGTGCCAGCAGCCTAGGACTAGCGGGAGCAGATACGCAGTATTTT
CDR3aa: CASSLGLAGADTQYF

v_gene: TRBV5-4
j_gene: TRBJ2-7
abundance: few
d_gene: NA
CDR3nt: TGTGCCAGCAGCTTGAGCAAGAACGATGAGCAGTACTTC
CDR3aa: CASSLSKNDEQYF

v_gene: TRBV29-1
j_gene: TRBJ1-1
abundance: NA
d_gene: NA
CDR3nt: TGCAGCGTTCGTCACGGGGGGGCTGGTGAAGCTTTCTTT
CDR3aa: CSVRHGGAGEAFF

v_gene: TRBV6-5
j_gene: TRBJ2-2
abundance: medium-sized
d_gene: TRBD1
CDR3nt: TGTGCCAGCAGTTCTTCCGGGACAGGGTTCCCCGGGGAGCTGTTTTTT
CDR3aa: CASSSSGTGFPGELFF